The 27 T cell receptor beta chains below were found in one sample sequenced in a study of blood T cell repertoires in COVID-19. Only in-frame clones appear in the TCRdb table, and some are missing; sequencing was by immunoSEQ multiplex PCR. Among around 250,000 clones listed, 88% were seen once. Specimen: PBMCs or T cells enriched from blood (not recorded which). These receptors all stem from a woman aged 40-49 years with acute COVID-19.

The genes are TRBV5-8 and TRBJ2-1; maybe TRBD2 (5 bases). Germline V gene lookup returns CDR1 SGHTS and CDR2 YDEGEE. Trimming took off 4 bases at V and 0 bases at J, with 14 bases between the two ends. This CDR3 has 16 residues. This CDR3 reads CASSHPTGSSYNEQFF. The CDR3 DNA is TGTGCCAGCAGCCACCCGACGGGGAGCTCCTACAATGAGCAGTTCTTC. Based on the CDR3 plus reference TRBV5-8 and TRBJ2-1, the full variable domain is EAGVTQSPTHLIKTRGQQATLRCSPISGHTSVYWYQQALGLGLQFLLWYDEGEERNRGNFPPRFSGRQFPNYSSELNVNALELEDSALYLCASSHPTGSSYNEQFFGPGTRLTVL.

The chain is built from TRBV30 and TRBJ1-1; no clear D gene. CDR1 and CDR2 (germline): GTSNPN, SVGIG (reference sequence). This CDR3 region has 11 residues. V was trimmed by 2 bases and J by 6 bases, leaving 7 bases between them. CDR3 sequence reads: CAWSLGSEAFF. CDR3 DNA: TGTGCCTGGAGTCTCGGGTCTGAAGCTTTCTTT.

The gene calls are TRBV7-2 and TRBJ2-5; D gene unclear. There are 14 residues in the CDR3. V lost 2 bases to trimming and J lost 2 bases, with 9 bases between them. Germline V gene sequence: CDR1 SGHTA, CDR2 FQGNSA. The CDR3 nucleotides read TGTGCCAGCAGCTTAAGTACTGAGCAAGAGACCCAGTACTTC. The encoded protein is CASSLSTEQETQYF.

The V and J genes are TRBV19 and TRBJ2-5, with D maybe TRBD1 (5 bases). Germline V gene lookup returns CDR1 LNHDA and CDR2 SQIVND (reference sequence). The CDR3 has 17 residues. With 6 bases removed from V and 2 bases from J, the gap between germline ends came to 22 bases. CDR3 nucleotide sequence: TGTGCCAGTAGCCGTTATGGGGCTTGGGCGAAACAAGAGACCCAGTACTTC. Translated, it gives CASSRYGAWAKQETQYF.

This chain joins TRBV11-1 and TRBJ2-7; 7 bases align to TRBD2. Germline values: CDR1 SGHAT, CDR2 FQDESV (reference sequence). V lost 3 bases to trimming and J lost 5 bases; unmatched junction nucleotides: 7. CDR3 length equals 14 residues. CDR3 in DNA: TGTGCCAGCAGCTTGAGCGATGGGGGGGACGAGCAGTACTTC. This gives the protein CASSLSDGGDEQYF.

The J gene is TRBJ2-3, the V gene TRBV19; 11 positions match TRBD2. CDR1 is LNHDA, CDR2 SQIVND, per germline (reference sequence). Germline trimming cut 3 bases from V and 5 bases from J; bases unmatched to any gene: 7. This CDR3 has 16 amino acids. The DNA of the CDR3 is TGTGCCAGTAGTATGAAGACTAGCGGGATGGAAGATACGCAGTATTTT. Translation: CASSMKTSGMEDTQYF.

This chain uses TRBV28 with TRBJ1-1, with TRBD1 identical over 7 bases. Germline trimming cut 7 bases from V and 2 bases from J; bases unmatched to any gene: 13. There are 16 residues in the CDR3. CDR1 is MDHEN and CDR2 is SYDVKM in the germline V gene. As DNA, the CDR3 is TGTGCCAGCACCCAGGTGGGGACAGCGATCAACACTGAAGCTTTCTTT. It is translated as CASTQVGTAINTEAFF.

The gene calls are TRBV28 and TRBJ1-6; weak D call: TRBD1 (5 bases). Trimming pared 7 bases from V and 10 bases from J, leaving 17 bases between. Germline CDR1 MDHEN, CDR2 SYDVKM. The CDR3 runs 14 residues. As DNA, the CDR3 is TGTGCCAGCACTCCACCGGGGGAGGACTCACCCCTCCACTTT. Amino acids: CASTPPGEDSPLHF.

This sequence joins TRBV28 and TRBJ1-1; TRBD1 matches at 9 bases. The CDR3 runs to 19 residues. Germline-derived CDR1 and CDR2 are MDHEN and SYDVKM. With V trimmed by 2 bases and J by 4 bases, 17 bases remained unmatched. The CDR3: CASSLPPGLRDRVRTEAFF. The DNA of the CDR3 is TGTGCCAGCAGTTTACCTCCTGGCCTCCGGGACAGGGTACGCACTGAAGCTTTCTTT.

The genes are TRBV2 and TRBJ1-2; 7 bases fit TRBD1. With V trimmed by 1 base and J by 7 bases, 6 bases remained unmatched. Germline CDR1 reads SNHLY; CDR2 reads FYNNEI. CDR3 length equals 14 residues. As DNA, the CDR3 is TGTGCCAGCAGTGAAGAGCAGGGGGAAGTTGGCTACACCTTC. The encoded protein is CASSEEQGEVGYTF.

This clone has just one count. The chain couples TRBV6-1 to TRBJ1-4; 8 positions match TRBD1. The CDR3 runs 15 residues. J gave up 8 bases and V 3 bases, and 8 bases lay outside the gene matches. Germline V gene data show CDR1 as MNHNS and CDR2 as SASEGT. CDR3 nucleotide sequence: TGTGCCAGCAGTGACCTGACAGGGGTGGACGAAAAACTGTTTTTT. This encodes CASSDLTGVDEKLFF.

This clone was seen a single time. CDR3 in DNA: TGTGCCAGCAGCTTAGGGGAGGGGAGATTATTTAACACTGAAGCTTTCTTT. Amino acid sequence: CASSLGEGRLFNTEAFF. The rearrangement joins TRBV7-9 to TRBJ1-1, with a tentative D call TRBD1 (5 bases). This CDR3 is 17 amino acids long. V lost 1 base to trimming and J lost 2 bases, with 17 bases between them. Germline V gene lookup returns CDR1 SEHNR and CDR2 FQNEAQ (reference sequence).

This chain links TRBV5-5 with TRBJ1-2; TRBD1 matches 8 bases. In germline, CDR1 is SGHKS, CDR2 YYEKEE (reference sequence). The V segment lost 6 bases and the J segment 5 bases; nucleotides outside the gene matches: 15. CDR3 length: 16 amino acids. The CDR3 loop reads CASNQGMAGGVYGYTF. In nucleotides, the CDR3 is TGTGCCAGCAACCAGGGTATGGCAGGGGGCGTTTATGGCTACACCTTC.

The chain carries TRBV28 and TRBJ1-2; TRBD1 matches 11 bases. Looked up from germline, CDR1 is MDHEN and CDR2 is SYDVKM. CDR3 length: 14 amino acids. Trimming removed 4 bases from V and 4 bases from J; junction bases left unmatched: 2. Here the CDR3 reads CASSSGTGGYGYTF. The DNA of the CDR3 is TGTGCCAGCAGTTCCGGGACAGGGGGCTATGGCTACACCTTC.

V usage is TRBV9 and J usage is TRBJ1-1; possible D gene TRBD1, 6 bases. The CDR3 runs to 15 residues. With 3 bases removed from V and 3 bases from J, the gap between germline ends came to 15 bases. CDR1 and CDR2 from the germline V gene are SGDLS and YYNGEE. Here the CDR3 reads CASSALQGGDTEAFF. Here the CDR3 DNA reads TGTGCCAGCAGCGCCCTACAGGGCGGTGACACTGAAGCTTTCTTT.

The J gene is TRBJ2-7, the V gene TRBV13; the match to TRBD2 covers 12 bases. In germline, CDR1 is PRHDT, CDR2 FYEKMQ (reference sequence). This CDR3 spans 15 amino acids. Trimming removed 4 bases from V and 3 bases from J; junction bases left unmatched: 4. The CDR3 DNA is TGTGCCAGCAGCTCCGGACTAGCGGGAAACTACGAGCAGTACGTC. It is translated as CASSSGLAGNYEQYV.

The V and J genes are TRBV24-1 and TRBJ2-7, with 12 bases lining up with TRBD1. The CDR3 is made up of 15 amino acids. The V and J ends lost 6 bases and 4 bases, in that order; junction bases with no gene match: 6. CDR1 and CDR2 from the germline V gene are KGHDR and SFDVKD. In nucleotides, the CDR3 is TGTGCCACCAGTCCCGGGACAGGGGGCTTTTACGAGCAGTACGTC. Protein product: CATSPGTGGFYEQYV.

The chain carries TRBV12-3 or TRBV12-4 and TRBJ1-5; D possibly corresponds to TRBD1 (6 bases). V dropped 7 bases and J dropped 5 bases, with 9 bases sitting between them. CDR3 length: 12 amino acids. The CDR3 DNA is TGTGCCAGCAAACAGGGCTATCAGCCCCAGCATTTT. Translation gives CASKQGYQPQHF.

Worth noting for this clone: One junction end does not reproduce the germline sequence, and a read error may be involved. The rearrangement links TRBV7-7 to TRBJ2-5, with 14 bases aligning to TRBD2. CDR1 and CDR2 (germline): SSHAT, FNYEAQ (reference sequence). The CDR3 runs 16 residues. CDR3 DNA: TGTGCTAGCAGCACAGGGACTAGCGGGAGTAGGGAGACCCAGTACTTC. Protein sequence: CASSTGTSGSRETQYF. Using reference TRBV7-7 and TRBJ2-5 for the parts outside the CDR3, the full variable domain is GAGVSQSPRYKVTKRGQDVTLRCDPISSHATLYWYQQALGQGPEFLTYFNYEAQPDKSGLPSDRFSAERPEGSISTLTIQRTEQRDSAMYRCASSTGTSGSRETQYFGPGTRLLVL.

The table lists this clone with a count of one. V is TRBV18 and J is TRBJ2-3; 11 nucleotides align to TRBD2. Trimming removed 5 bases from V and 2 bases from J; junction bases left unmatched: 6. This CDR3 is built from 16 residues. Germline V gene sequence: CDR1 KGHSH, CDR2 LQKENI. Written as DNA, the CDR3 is TGTGCCAGCTCAGAGAGACTAGCGGGAAACACAGATACGCAGTATTTT. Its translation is CASSERLAGNTDTQYF.

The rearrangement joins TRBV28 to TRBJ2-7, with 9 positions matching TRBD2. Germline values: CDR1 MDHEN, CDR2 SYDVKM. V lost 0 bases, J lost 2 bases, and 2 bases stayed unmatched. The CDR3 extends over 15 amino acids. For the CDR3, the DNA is TGTGCCAGCAGTTTATGGGCTAGCGGGGCCTACGAGCAGTACTTC. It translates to CASSLWASGAYEQYF.

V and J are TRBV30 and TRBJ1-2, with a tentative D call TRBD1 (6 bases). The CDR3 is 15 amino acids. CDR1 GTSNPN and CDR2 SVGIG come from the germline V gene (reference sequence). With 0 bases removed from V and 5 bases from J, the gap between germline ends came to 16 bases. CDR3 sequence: CAWSVPKTGTYGYTF. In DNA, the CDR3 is TGTGCCTGGAGTGTACCCAAGACAGGAACTTATGGCTACACCTTC.

The CDR3 is CASTPTPSWYNEQFF. The CDR3 DNA reads TGTGCCAGCACCCCAACTCCATCCTGGTACAATGAGCAGTTCTTC. The genes are TRBV27 and TRBJ2-1; D not resolved. Germline assignment: CDR1 MNHEY and CDR2 SMNVEV (reference sequence). The ends were cut back, 7 bases at V and 4 bases at J, with 17 bases in the middle. There are 15 residues in the CDR3.

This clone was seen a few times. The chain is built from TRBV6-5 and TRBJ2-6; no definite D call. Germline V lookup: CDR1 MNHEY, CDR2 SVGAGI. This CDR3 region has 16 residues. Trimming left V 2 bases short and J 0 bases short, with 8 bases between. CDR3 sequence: CASSYAFSSGANVLTF. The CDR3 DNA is TGTGCCAGCAGTTACGCCTTTAGCTCTGGGGCCAACGTCCTGACTTTC.

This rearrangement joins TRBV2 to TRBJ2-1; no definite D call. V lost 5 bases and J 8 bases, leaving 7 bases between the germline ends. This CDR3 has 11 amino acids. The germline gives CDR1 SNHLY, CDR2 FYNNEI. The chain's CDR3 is CASSPHYEQFF. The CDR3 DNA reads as TGTGCCAGCAGTCCCCATTATGAGCAGTTCTTC.

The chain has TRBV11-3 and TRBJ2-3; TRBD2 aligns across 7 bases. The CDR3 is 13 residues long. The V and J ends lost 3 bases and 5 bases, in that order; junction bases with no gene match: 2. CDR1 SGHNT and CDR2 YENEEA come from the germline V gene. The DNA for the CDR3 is TGTGCCAGCAGCTTGTCGGGGGGAGATACGCAGTATTTT. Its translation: CASSLSGGDTQYF.

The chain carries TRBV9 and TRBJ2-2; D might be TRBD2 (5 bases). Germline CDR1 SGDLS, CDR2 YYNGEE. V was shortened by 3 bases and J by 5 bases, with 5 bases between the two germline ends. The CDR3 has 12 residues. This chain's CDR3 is CASSAGTGELFF. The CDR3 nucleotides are TGTGCCAGCAGCGCGGGAACCGGGGAGCTGTTTTTT.